The 9 T cell receptor beta chains in this list originate from one sample, sequenced in a study of graft-versus-host responses after intestinal transplantation. Antigen specificity for these receptors is unknown. Generated by immunoSEQ multiplex PCR, the TCRdb table keeps only in-frame clones and is missing some. The sample includes 100,000 to 110,000 clones, more than 75% of them seen just once. The sample here was unstimulated CD4+ T cells sorted from spleen or lymph node cells, taken before transplant. All receptors come from a human donor who was the organ donor for an intestinal transplant.

This rearrangement joins TRBV28 to TRBJ1-5; weak D call: TRBD1 (6 bases). The germline V gene has CDR1 MDHEN and CDR2 SYDVKM. Trimming stripped 7 bases from V and 8 bases from J, with 21 bases between. This CDR3 comprises 15 residues. The CDR3 here is CASTPIDQGRKPQHF. CDR3 DNA sequence: TGTGCCAGCACCCCCATTGATCAGGGGCGGAAGCCCCAGCATTTT.

The V and J genes are TRBV4-2 and TRBJ2-3; maybe TRBD2 (5 bases). Germline V CDR1 and CDR2: LGHNA, YNFKEQ. V was cut by 4 bases and J by 4 bases, with 12 bases left in between. This CDR3 spans 14 amino acids. The CDR3 DNA follows: TGTGCCAGCAGCCCGGCGGGCCTCGCAGATACGCAGTATTTT. This sequence encodes CASSPAGLADTQYF.

This chain uses TRBV6-5 with TRBJ1-4, with 9 bases fitting TRBD1. After removal of 6 bases from V and 6 bases from J, the junction contained 2 bases not matched to a gene. The CDR3 is made up of 13 amino acids. CDR1 and CDR2 from the germline V gene are MNHEY and SVGAGI. Here the CDR3 DNA reads TGTGCCAGCAGCCGGGACAGGGATGAAAAACTGTTTTTT. Translated, it gives CASSRDRDEKLFF.

This clone was recorded only once. J is TRBJ2-2 and V is TRBV27, with D unresolved. Germline CDR1 is MNHEY and CDR2 is SMNVEV (reference sequence). Trimming took off 3 bases at V and 0 bases at J, with 11 bases between the two ends. CDR3 length equals 16 residues. CDR3 sequence reads: CASSFNRASNTGELFF. As DNA, the CDR3 is TGTGCCAGCAGTTTTAATAGAGCCTCGAACACCGGGGAGCTGTTTTTT.

The V and J genes are TRBV10-3 and TRBJ1-5; D gene ambiguous. Germline V CDR1 and CDR2: ENHRY, SYGVKD. The CDR3 totals 14 residues. Trimming cost V 3 bases and J 2 bases, with 8 bases left between them. The CDR3 sequence is CAISDWEGNQPQHF. The CDR3 DNA follows: TGTGCCATCAGTGATTGGGAGGGCAATCAGCCCCAGCATTTT.

This chain connects TRBV5-1 to TRBJ1-2; TRBD1 is a possible D gene (5 bases). The CDR3 has 13 residues. Germline V gene sequence: CDR1 SGHRS, CDR2 YFSETQ. With 2 bases removed from V and 0 bases from J, the gap between germline ends came to 5 bases. The CDR3 sequence: CASSLQANYGYTF. CDR3 in DNA: TGCGCCAGCAGCTTACAGGCTAACTATGGCTACACCTTC.

In its sample, this clone was seen a few times. This chain joins TRBV4-2 and TRBJ1-4, with 10 bases aligning to TRBD1. CDR1 and CDR2 from the germline V gene are LGHNA and YNFKEQ. CDR3 length: 16 amino acids. Trimming took 2 bases from V and 5 from J; bases not matched to a gene: 5. The CDR3 bases are TGTGCCAGCAGCCAACCTAGGACAGGGGGGAATGAAAAACTGTTTTTT. Translating it yields CASSQPRTGGNEKLFF.

The chain uses TRBV10-2 and TRBJ1-5; D unresolved. V gave up 0 bases and J gave up 0 bases, with 12 bases separating them. Germline CDR1 WSHSY, CDR2 SAAADI. The CDR3 runs to 17 residues. The CDR3 DNA is TGCGCCAGCAGTGAGTCTGCGACATCTTATAGCAATCAGCCCCAGCATTTT. Residues: CASSESATSYSNQPQHF.

Only one count was recorded for this clone. V usage is TRBV6-1 and J usage is TRBJ1-2; D perhaps matches TRBD1 (5 bases). The V gene lost 3 bases and the J gene lost 0 bases, with 8 bases spanning the gap. The germline V gene has CDR1 MNHNS and CDR2 SASEGT. This CDR3 is built from 14 residues. The CDR3 DNA is TGTGCCAGCAGTGAGGGGGGGACTAACTATGGCTACACCTTC. It specifies CASSEGGTNYGYTF.